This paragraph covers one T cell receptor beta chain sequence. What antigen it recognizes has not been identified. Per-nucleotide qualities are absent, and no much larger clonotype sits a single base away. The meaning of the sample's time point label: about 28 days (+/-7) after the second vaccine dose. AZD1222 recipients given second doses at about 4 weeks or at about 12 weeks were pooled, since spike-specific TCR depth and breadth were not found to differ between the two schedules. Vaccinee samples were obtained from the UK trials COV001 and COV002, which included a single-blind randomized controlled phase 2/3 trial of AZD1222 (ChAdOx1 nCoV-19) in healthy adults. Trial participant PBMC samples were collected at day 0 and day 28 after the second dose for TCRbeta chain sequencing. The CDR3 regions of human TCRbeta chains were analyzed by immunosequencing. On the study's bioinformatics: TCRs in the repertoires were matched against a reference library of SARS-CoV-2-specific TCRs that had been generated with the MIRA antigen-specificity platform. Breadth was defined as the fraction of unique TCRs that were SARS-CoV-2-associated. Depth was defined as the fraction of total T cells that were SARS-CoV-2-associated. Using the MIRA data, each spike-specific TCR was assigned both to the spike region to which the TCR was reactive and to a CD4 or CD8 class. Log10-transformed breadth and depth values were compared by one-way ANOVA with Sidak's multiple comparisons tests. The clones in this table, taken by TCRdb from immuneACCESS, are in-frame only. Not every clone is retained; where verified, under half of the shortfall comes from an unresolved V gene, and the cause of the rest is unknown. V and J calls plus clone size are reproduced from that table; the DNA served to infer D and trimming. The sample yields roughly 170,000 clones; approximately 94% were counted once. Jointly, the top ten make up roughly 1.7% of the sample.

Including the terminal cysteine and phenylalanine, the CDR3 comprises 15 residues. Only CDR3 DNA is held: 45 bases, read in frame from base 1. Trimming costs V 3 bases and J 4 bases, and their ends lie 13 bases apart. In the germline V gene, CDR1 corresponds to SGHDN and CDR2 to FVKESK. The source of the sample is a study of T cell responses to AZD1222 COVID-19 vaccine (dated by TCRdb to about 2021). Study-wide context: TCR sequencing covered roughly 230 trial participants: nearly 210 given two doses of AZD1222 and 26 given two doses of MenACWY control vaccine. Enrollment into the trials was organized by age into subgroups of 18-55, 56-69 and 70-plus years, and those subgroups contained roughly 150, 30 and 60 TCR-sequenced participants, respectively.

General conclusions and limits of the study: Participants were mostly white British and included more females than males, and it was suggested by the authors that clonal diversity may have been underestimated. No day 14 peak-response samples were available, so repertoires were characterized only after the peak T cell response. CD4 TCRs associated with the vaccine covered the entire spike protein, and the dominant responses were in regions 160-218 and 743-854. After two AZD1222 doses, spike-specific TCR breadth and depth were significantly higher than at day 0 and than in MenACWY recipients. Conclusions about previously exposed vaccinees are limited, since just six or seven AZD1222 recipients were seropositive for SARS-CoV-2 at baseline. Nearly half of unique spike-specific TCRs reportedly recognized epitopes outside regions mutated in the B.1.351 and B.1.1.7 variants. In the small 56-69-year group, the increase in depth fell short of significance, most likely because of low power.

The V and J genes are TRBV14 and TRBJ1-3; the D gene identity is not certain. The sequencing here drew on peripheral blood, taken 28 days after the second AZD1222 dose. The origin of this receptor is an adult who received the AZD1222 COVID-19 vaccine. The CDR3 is CASSHRVNKGNTIYF. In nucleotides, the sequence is TGTGCCAGCAGCCACCGGGTGAATAAAGGAAACACCATATATTTT.